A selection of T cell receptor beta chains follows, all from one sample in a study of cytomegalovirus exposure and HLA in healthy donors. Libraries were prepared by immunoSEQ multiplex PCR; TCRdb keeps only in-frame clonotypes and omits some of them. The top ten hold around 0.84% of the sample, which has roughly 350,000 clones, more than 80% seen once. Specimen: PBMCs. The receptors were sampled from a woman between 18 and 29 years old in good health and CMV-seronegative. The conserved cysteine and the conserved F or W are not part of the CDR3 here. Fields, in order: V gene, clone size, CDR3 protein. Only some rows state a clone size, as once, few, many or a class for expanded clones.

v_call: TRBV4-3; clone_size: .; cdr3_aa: ASSRERGPNQPQH
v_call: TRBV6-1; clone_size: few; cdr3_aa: ASSGLGPSYNEQF
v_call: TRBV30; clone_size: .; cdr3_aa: AYNRGAYNEQF
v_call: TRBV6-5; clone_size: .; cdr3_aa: ASSRLQPGYEQY
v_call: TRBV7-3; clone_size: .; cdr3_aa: ASSSAAGNTIY
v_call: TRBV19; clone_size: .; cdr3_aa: ASSIIPQGGTEAF
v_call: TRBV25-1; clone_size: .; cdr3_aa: ASSDFEKLF
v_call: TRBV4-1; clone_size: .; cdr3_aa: ASSQDRSSGGQNEQF
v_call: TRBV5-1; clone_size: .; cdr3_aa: ASSALEATNEKLF
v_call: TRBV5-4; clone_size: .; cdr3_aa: ASSVGQGNTEAF
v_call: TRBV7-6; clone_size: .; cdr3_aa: ASSQLQVNTEAF
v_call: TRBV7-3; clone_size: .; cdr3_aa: ASSLLAGSYNEQF
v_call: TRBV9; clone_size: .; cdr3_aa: ASSVGKGLSDTEAF
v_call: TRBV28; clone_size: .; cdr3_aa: ASSRPSQGAGTEAF
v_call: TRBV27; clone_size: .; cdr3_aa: ASRAYAGTSGYNEQF
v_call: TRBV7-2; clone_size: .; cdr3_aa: ASTSAIGVSYEQY